A selection of T cell receptor beta chains follows, all from one sample in a study of shared clonotypes between healthy human individuals. Clones were sequenced by immunoSEQ multiplex PCR, and TCRdb holds only the in-frame ones, with some missing. Of around 1.4 million clones listed, roughly 98.5% were seen once; the top ten hold approximately 0.38%. Input material: naive CD4+ T cells sorted from blood. These receptor sequences come from a man aged 25-40 years in good health. Each CDR3 is given with its conserved first and last residue. Fields, in order: V gene, J gene, D gene, CDR3 DNA, CDR3 protein. The D gene is left open where the match is weak.

V gene: TRBV5-1; J gene: TRBJ2-1; D gene: -; CDR3 DNA: TGCGCCAGCAGCCCCCAATGGGACAATGAGCAGTTCTTC; CDR3 protein: CASSPQWDNEQFF
V gene: TRBV5-1; J gene: TRBJ2-1; D gene: -; CDR3 DNA: TGCGCCAGCAGCTTGGCGGCGGGGTACAATGAGCAGTTCTTC; CDR3 protein: CASSLAAGYNEQFF
V gene: TRBV2; J gene: TRBJ2-7; D gene: -; CDR3 DNA: TGTGCCAGCAGTGCCCAGGTTTGGTACGAGCAGTACTTC; CDR3 protein: CASSAQVWYEQYF
V gene: TRBV7-7; J gene: TRBJ2-2; D gene: -; CDR3 DNA: TGTGCCAGCAGCCCGGGACAACCCGGGGAGCTGTTTTTT; CDR3 protein: CASSPGQPGELFF
V gene: TRBV4-3; J gene: TRBJ1-1; D gene: -; CDR3 DNA: TGCGCCAGCAGCCAGGGGCCGAACACTGAAGCTTTCTTT; CDR3 protein: CASSQGPNTEAFF
V gene: TRBV7-9; J gene: TRBJ2-1; D gene: TRBD1; CDR3 DNA: TGTGCCAGCAGCTTAGCGAGACAGGGATCTAGCTCCTACAATGAGCAGTTCTTC; CDR3 protein: CASSLARQGSSSYNEQFF
V gene: TRBV5-6; J gene: TRBJ2-5; D gene: -; CDR3 DNA: TGTGCCAGCTGCATGGGACTCCAAGAGACCCAGTACTTC; CDR3 protein: CASCMGLQETQYF
V gene: TRBV7-2; J gene: TRBJ2-1; D gene: -; CDR3 DNA: TGTGCCAGCAGCTTAGTTATTGGCGGGTTAGGAGTCGGTGAGCAGTTCTTC; CDR3 protein: CASSLVIGGLGVGEQFF
V gene: TRBV7-8; J gene: TRBJ1-3; D gene: -; CDR3 DNA: TGTGCCAGCAGCCCAACTGGAAACACCATATATTTT; CDR3 protein: CASSPTGNTIYF
V gene: TRBV9; J gene: TRBJ2-1; D gene: -; CDR3 DNA: TGTGCCAGCAGCGTAGGGCTCGAGGAGCAGTTCTTC; CDR3 protein: CASSVGLEEQFF
V gene: TRBV5-4; J gene: TRBJ1-1; D gene: TRBD1; CDR3 DNA: TGTGCCAGCAGCCGGCAGACAGGGGAACGCGCTGAAGCTTTCTTT; CDR3 protein: CASSRQTGERAEAFF
V gene: TRBV19; J gene: TRBJ2-7; D gene: TRBD2; CDR3 DNA: TGTGCCAGTAGTAGACAAGGACTAGCTGGAATCTCCTACGAGCAGTACTTC; CDR3 protein: CASSRQGLAGISYEQYF
V gene: TRBV18; J gene: TRBJ2-7; D gene: -; CDR3 DNA: TGTGCCAGCTCACCAGGGATTTACGAGCAGTACTTC; CDR3 protein: CASSPGIYEQYF
V gene: TRBV7-8; J gene: TRBJ2-7; D gene: TRBD2; CDR3 DNA: TGTGCCAGCAGCTTTTTGACTAGCTTTGTGAGCGAGCAGTACTTC; CDR3 protein: CASSFLTSFVSEQYF
V gene: TRBV11-2; J gene: TRBJ1-2; D gene: -; CDR3 DNA: TGTGCCAGCAGTCTCTACTTAGGGGCCGATACGGTCGAATCGGGCTACACCTTC; CDR3 protein: CASSLYLGADTVESGYTF
V gene: TRBV29-1; J gene: TRBJ2-3; D gene: -; CDR3 DNA: TGCAGCGTTTCCCGGGGTCCCGCAGATACGCAGTATTTT; CDR3 protein: CSVSRGPADTQYF